The 9 T cell receptor beta chains below all came from one sample that was sequenced in a study of blood T cell repertoires in COVID-19. Repertoires were generated with immunoSEQ multiplex PCR, while TCRdb's copy carries only in-frame clones and drops some. The sample has under 250,000 clones, roughly nine tenths seen once. The sequenced sample was PBMCs or T cells enriched from blood (not recorded which). The source is a woman under 40 with acute COVID-19.

This clone occurred a few times. This sequence joins TRBV29-1 and TRBJ1-1; D is undetermined. CDR1 and CDR2 (germline): SQVTM, ANQGSEA. Trimming removed 3 bases from V and 8 bases from J, with 4 bases in between. CDR3 length: 9 amino acids. The CDR3 sequence is CSVEQEAFF. CDR3 DNA sequence: TGCAGCGTTGAGCAGGAAGCTTTCTTT.

This clone was seen once. V usage is TRBV7-9 and J usage is TRBJ2-7, with D possibly matching TRBD1 (6 bases). This CDR3 region has 14 residues. CDR1 SEHNR and CDR2 FQNEAQ come from the germline V gene (reference sequence). The ends were cut back, 5 bases at V and 1 base at J, with 12 bases in the middle. The CDR3 coding sequence is TGTGCCAGCAGCCCACAGGACAGATCCTACGAGCAGTACTTC. Translating it yields CASSPQDRSYEQYF.

The chain carries TRBV10-3 and TRBJ2-1, with TRBD2 identical over 9 bases. Losses at the gene ends were 3 bases for V and 10 bases for J; bases not matched to a gene: 10. The germline V gene has CDR1 ENHRY and CDR2 SYGVKD. This CDR3 comprises 15 residues. The chain's CDR3 is CAISDRGGGAREQFF. In DNA form, the CDR3 reads TGTGCCATCAGTGATCGTGGCGGGGGGGCCCGGGAGCAGTTCTTC.

This clone was recorded once. The V and J genes are TRBV5-1 and TRBJ2-2, with TRBD1 identical over 8 bases. The ends lost 0 bases at V and 3 bases at J; junction bases unmatched: 4. In germline, CDR1 is SGHRS, CDR2 YFSETQ. The CDR3 covers 16 residues. CDR3 loop: CASSLGTGTDTGELFF. As DNA, the CDR3 is TGCGCCAGCAGCTTGGGGACAGGGACGGACACCGGGGAGCTGTTTTTT.

This chain links TRBV7-6 with TRBJ1-1; tentative D call: TRBD1 (6 bases). Per the germline V gene, CDR1 is SGHVS and CDR2 is FNYEAQ. Trimming pared 7 bases from V and 1 base from J, leaving 19 bases between. The CDR3 has 16 amino acids. The CDR3, as DNA: TGTGCCAGCAAAGGGCCCCTACAGGGACCGAACACTGAAGCTTTCTTT. Amino acids: CASKGPLQGPNTEAFF. Complete variable domain (other parts from reference TRBV7-6 and TRBJ1-1): GAGVSQSPRYKVTKRGQDVALRCDPISGHVSLYWYRQALGQGPEFLTYFNYEAQQDKSGLPNDRFSAERPEGSISTLTIQRTEQRDSAMYRCASKGPLQGPNTEAFFGQGTRLTVV.

V is TRBV30 and J is TRBJ1-6; unclear D gene. Germline CDR1 GTSNPN, CDR2 SVGIG (reference sequence). With 5 bases removed from V and 4 bases from J, the gap between germline ends came to 9 bases. The CDR3 has 13 amino acids. CDR3 loop: CAWAGGYNSPLHF. The DNA of the CDR3 is TGTGCCTGGGCCGGAGGGTATAATTCACCCCTCCACTTT.

The gene calls are TRBV12-3 or TRBV12-4 and TRBJ2-7; D perhaps matches TRBD1 (6 bases). Trimming stripped 3 bases from V and 4 bases from J, with 10 bases between. The CDR3 covers 13 residues. The CDR3 loop is CASSLAGEYEQYF. Written as DNA, the CDR3 is TGTGCCAGCAGTTTGGCAGGGGAGTACGAGCAGTACTTC.

This clone appeared once. The chain links TRBV3-1 (or the pseudogene TRBV3-2) to TRBJ2-7; D is possibly TRBD2 (5 bases). The germline gives CDR1 LGHDT, CDR2 YNNKEL (reference sequence). The V end was cut by 1 base, the J end by 0 bases, with 10 bases between. The CDR3 totals 15 residues. CDR3 in DNA: TGTGCCAGCAGCCAAGTATTTGGGAGCTCCTACGAGCAGTACTTC. It codes for CASSQVFGSSYEQYF.

This chain joins TRBV3-1 (or the pseudogene TRBV3-2) and TRBJ1-2; 10 positions agree with TRBD1. Trimming cost V 2 bases and J 8 bases; bases outside gene matches: 8. Looked up from germline, CDR1 is LGHDT and CDR2 is YNNKEL (reference sequence). The CDR3 extends over 15 amino acids. The CDR3 coding sequence is TGTGCCAGCAGCCAACCGGGACAGGGGAACAACGGCTACACCTTC. It codes for CASSQPGQGNNGYTF.